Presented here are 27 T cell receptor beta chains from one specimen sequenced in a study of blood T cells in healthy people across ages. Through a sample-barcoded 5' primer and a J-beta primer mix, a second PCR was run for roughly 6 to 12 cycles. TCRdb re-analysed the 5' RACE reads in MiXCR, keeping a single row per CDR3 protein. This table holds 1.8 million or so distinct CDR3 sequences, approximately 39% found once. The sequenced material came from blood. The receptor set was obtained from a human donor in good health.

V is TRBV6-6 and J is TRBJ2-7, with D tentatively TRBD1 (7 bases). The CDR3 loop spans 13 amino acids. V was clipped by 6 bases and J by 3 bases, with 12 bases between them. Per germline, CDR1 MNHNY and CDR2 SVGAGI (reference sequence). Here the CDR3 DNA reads TGTGCCAGCAGGGAGGGACAGCGCTACGAGCAGTACTTC. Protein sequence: CASREGQRYEQYF.

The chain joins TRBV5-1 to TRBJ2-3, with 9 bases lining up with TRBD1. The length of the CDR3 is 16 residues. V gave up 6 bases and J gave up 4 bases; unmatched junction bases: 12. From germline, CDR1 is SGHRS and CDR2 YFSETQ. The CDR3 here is CASNTPGTGNSDTQYF. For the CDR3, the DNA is TGCGCCAGCAATACACCCGGGACAGGGAACTCAGATACGCAGTATTTT.

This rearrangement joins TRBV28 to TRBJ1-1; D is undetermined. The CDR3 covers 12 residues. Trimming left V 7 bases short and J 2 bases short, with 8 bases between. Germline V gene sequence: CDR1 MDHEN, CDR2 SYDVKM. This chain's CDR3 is CASIRSNTEAFF. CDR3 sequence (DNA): TGTGCCAGCATCAGGAGCAACACTGAAGCTTTCTTT.

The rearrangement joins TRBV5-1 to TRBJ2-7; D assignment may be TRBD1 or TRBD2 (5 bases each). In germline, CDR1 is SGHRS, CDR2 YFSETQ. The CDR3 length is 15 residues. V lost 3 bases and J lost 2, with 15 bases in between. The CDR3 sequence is CASSSSGTVPYEQYF. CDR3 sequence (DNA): TGCGCCAGCAGCTCATCCGGGACCGTCCCCTACGAGCAGTACTTC.

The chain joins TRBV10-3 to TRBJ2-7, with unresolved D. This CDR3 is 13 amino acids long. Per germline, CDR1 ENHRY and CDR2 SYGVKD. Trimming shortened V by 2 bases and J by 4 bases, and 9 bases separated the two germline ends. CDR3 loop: CAISEGQVYEQYF. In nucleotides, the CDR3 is TGTGCCATCAGTGAGGGGCAGGTATACGAGCAGTACTTC.

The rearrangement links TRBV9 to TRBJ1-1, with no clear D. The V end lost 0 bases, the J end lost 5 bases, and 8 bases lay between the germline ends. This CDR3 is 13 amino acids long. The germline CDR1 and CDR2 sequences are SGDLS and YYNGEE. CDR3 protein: CASSVAVETEAFF. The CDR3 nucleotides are TGTGCCAGCAGCGTAGCAGTAGAGACTGAAGCTTTCTTT.

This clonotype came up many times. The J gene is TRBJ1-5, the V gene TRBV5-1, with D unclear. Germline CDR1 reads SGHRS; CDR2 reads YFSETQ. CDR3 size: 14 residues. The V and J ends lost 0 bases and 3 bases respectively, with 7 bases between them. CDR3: CASSLDGYNQPQHF. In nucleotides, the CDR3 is TGCGCCAGCAGCTTGGACGGATACAATCAGCCCCAGCATTTT.

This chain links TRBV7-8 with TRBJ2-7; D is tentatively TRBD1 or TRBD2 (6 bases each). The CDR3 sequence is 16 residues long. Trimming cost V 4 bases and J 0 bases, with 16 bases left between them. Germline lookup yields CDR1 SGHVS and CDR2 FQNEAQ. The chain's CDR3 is CASSSLQGGDSYEQYF. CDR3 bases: TGTGCCAGCAGCTCCTTACAGGGCGGGGACTCCTACGAGCAGTACTTC.

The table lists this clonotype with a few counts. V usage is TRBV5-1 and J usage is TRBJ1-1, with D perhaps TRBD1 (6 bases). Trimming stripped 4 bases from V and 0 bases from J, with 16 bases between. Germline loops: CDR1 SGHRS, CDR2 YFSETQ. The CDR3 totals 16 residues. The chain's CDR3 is CASSKDRRELNTEAFF. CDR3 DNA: TGCGCCAGCAGCAAGGACAGACGAGAATTGAACACTGAAGCTTTCTTT.

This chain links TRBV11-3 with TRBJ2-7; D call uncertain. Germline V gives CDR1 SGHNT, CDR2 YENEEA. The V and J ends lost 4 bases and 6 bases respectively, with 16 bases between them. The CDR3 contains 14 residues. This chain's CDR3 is CASSSDRVSGEQYF. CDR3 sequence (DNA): TGTGCCAGCAGCTCGGATAGGGTTTCGGGCGAGCAGTACTTC. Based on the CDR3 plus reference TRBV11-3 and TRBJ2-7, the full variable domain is EAGVVQSPRYKIIEKKQPVAFWCNPISGHNTLYWYLQNLGQGPELLIRYENEEAVDDSQLPKDRFSAERLKGVDSTLKIQPAELGDSAVYLCASSSDRVSGEQYFGPGTRLTVT.

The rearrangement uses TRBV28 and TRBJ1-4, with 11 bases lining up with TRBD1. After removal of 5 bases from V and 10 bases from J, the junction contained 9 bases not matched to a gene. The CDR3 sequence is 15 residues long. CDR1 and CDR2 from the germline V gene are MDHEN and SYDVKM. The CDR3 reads CASSPLRDRGGKLFF. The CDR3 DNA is TGTGCCAGCAGTCCTCTCCGGGACAGGGGGGGAAAACTGTTTTTT.

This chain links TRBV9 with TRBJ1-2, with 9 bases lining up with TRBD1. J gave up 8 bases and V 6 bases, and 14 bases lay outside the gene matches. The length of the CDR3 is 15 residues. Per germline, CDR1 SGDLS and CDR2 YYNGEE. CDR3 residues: CASNSQTGGSKGYTF. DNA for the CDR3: TGTGCCAGCAACTCACAGACAGGGGGATCGAAGGGCTACACCTTC.

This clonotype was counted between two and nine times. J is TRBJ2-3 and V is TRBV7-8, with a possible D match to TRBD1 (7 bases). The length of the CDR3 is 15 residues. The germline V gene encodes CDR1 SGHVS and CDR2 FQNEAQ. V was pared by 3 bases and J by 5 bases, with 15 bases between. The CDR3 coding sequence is TGTGCCAGCAGCTTGGAGGGGGCGCAAGGAGATACGCAGTATTTT. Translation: CASSLEGAQGDTQYF.

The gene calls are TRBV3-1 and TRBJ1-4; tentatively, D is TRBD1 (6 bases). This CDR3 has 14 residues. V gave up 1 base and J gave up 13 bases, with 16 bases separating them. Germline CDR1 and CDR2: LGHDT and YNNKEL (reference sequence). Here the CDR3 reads CASSQVDRSSRLFF. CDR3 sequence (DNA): TGTGCCAGCAGCCAAGTCGACAGGTCCTCACGACTGTTTTTT.

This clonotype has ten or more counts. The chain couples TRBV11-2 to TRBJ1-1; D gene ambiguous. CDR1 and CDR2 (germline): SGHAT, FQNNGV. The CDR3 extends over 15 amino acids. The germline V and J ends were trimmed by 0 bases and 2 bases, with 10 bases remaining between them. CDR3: CASSLDARFNTEAFF. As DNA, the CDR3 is TGTGCCAGCAGCTTAGATGCCAGATTTAACACTGAAGCTTTCTTT.

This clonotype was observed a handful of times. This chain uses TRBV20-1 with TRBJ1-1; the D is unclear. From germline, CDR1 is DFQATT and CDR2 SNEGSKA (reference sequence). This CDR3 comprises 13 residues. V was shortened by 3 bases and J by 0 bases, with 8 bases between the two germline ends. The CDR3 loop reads CSARSNMNTEAFF. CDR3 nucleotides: TGCAGTGCTAGGTCTAACATGAACACTGAAGCTTTCTTT.

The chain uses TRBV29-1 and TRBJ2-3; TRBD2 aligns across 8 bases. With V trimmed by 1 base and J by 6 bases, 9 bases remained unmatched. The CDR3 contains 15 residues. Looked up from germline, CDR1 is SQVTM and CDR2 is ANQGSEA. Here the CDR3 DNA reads TGCAGCGTTGAAGTGACGGGGGGGACCGCGGATACGCAGTATTTT. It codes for CSVEVTGGTADTQYF.

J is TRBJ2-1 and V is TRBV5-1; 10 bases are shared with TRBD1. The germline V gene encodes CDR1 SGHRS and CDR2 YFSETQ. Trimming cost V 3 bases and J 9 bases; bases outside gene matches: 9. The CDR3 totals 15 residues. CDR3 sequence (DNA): TGCGCCAGCAGCTCCCCGGGACAGGGGTCGAGTGAGCAGTTCTTC. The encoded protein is CASSSPGQGSSEQFF.

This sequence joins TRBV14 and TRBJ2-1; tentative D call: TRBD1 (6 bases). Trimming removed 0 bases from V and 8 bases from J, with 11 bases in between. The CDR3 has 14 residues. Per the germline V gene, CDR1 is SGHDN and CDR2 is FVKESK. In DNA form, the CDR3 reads TGTGCCAGCAGCCAAGAATGGACAGCCGATGAGCAGTTCTTC. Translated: CASSQEWTADEQFF. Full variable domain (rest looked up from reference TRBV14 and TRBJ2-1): EAGVTQFPSHSVIEKGQTVTLRCDPISGHDNLYWYRRVMGKEIKFLLHFVKESKQDESGMPNNRFLAERTGGTYSTLKVQPAELEDSGVYFCASSQEWTADEQFFGPGTRLTVL.

The CDR3 region has the DNA TGCAGTGCTAGTATGGGACAGGGGGTGGAAAAACTGTTTTTT. As protein: CSASMGQGVEKLFF. V and J are TRBV20-1 and TRBJ1-4; TRBD1 aligns across 11 bases. CDR1 DFQATT and CDR2 SNEGSKA come from the germline V gene (reference sequence). With 3 bases clipped from V and 8 bases from J, the junction kept 5 bases outside the gene matches. The CDR3 is 14 residues long.

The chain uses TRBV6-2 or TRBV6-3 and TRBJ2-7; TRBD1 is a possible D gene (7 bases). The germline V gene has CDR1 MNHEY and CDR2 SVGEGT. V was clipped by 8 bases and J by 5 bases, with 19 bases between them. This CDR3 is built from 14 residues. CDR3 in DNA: TGTGCCAGCCGGAGGGAGACAGGGTGGAACGAGCAGTACTTC. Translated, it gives CASRRETGWNEQYF.

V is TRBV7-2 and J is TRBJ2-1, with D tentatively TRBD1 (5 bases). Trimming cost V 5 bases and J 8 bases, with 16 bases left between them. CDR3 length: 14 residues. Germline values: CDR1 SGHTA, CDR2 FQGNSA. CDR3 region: CASSPDNDGDEQFF. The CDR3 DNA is TGTGCCAGCAGCCCGGACAACGACGGCGATGAGCAGTTCTTC.

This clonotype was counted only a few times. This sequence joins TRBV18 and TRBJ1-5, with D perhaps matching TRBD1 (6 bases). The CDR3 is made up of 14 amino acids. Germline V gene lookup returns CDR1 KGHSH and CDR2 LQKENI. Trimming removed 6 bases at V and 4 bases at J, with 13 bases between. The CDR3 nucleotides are TGTGCCAGCTCCCCTCGACAGGAAAATCAGCCCCAGCATTTT. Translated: CASSPRQENQPQHF.

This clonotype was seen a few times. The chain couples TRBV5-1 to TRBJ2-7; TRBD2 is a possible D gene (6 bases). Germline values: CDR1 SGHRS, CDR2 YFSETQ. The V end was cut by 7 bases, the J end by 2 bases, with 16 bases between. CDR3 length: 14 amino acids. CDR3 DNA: TGCGCCAGCTCCCCGGGGACTCCTACCTACGAGCAGTACTTC. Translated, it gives CASSPGTPTYEQYF.

The CDR3, as DNA: TGTGCCAGCGGCTCAATCCTCGGGACCCAGTACTTC. Protein: CASGSILGTQYF. The V gene is TRBV7-6, the J gene TRBJ2-5, with D unresolved. CDR3 length: 12 amino acids. With 8 bases removed from V and 7 bases from J, the gap between germline ends came to 14 bases. CDR1 is SGHVS and CDR2 is FNYEAQ in the germline V gene.

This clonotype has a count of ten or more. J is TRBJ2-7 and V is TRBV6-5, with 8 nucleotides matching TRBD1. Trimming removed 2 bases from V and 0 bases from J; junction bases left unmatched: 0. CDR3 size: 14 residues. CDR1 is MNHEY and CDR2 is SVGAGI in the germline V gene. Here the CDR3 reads CASSYGQGSYEQYF. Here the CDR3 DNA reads TGTGCCAGCAGTTACGGACAGGGCTCCTACGAGCAGTACTTC.

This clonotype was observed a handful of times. The CDR3 protein is CASSRLVRMVTDNLQTQYF. The CDR3 nucleotides read TGTGCCAGCAGCCGACTTGTTCGAATGGTCACAGACAATTTGCAGACCCAGTACTTC. V gene TRBV28 combines with J gene TRBJ2-5; unclear D gene. Germline loops: CDR1 MDHEN, CDR2 SYDVKM. The CDR3 sequence is 19 residues long. V lost 6 bases and J lost 6, with 32 bases in between. Based on the CDR3 plus reference TRBV28 and TRBJ2-5, the full variable domain is DVKVTQSSRYLVKRTGEKVFLECVQDMDHENMFWYRQDPGLGLRLIYFSYDVKMKEKGDIPEGYSVSREKKERFSLILESASTNQTSMYLCASSRLVRMVTDNLQTQYFGPGTRLLVL.